This T cell receptor (beta chain) was captured by sequencing in a study of T cell responses to AZD1222 COVID-19 vaccine. Profiling relied on immunoSEQ multiplex PCR, and the TCRdb table lists in-frame clones only, not all of them. Among some 150,000 clones, 70% to 90% were seen once, and the ten largest hold 7.9%. This clone was observed once. Its specificity is not known. Overall study results and limits: Spike as a whole was targeted by vaccine-associated CD4 TCRs, dominant at 160-218 and 743-854. Nearly half of spike-specific TCRs reportedly go after variant regions that carry no mutations. Among AZD1222 vaccinees, only five or six were seropositive at baseline. Spike-specific TCR repertoires showed rising breadth and depth after two AZD1222 doses.

V lost 4 bases and J lost 6, with 12 bases in between. Germline CDR1 reads SGDLS; CDR2 reads YYNGEE. The CDR3 is 13 amino acids. This clonotype originated in an adult who received the MenACWY meningococcal vaccine as a control. This rearrangement joins TRBV9 to TRBJ2-3; maybe TRBD2 (5 bases). The specimen was peripheral blood, collected 28 days after the second dose of the MenACWY control vaccine. CDR3 amino acids: CASSLLGSDTQYF. CDR3 DNA sequence: TGTGCCAGCAGCTTACTAGGGTCGGATACGCAGTATTTT. The complete variable domain, with remaining parts taken from reference TRBV9 and TRBJ2-3, reads DSGVTQTPKHLITATGQRVTLRCSPRSGDLSVYWYQQSLDQGLQFLIQYYNGEERAKGNILERFSAQQFPDLHSELNLSSLELGDSALYFCASSLLGSDTQYFGPGTRLTVL.